One sample yielded the 3 T cell receptor beta chains listed below, sequenced in a study of blood T cells in healthy people across ages. Through a sample-barcoded 5' primer and a J-beta primer mix, a second PCR was run for 7 to 11 cycles. TCRdb reprocessed the 5' RACE reads via MiXCR and lists one record per CDR3 protein. The table includes some 1.1 million distinct CDR3 sequences, roughly two fifths detected once. The specimen was blood. These receptors all come from a man aged 18 to 30 in good health.

This clonotype was found a few times. V and J are TRBV7-2 and TRBJ1-3, with 7 bases matching TRBD1. The V gene's germline CDR1 is SGHTA and CDR2 FQGNSA. CDR3 length: 15 residues. J lost 1 base, V lost 5 bases, and 5 bases had no gene match. CDR3 amino acids: CASSGQTGSGNTIYF. DNA of the CDR3: TGTGCCAGCAGCGGGCAGACAGGGTCTGGAAACACCATATATTTT. The whole variable domain, remainder taken from reference TRBV7-2 and TRBJ1-3, is GAGVSQSPSNKVTEKGKDVELRCDPISGHTALYWYRQSLGQGLEFLIYFQGNSAPDKSGLPSDRFSAERTGGSVSTLTIQRTQQEDSAVYLCASSGQTGSGNTIYFGEGSWLTVV.

Only a few counts were recorded for this clonotype. DNA of the CDR3: TGTGCCAGCAGCCAAGATCGAGGAGACAGGGGCAATCAGCCCCAGCATTTT. This translates into CASSQDRGDRGNQPQHF. The gene calls are TRBV3-1 and TRBJ1-5; the match to TRBD1 covers 7 bases. Looked up from germline, CDR1 is LGHDT and CDR2 is YNNKEL (reference sequence). The trim removed 0 bases at V and 2 bases at J, leaving 7 bases unmatched. CDR3 length: 17 residues.

V gene TRBV7-9 combines with J gene TRBJ2-3; TRBD1 is a possible D gene (6 bases). From germline, CDR1 is SEHNR and CDR2 FQNEAQ (reference sequence). The CDR3 has 16 residues. V was clipped by 5 bases and J by 1 base, with 16 bases between them. The CDR3 sequence is CASSKRGGLGTDTQYF. In DNA form, the CDR3 reads TGTGCCAGCAGCAAGAGAGGGGGATTGGGCACAGATACGCAGTATTTT.